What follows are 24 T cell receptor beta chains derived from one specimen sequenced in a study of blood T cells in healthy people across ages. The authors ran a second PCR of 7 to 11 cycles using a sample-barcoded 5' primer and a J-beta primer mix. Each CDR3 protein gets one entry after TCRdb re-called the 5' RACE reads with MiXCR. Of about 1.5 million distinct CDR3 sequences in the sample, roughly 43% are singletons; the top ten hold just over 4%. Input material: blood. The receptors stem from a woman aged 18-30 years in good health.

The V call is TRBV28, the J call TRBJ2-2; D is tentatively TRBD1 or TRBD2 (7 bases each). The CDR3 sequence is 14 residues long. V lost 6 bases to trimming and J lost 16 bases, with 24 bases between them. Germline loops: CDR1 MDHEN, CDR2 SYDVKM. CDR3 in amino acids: CASRRDRQGGDRFF. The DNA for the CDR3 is TGTGCCAGCAGGCGCGACAGGCAGGGGGGGGATCGGTTTTTT.

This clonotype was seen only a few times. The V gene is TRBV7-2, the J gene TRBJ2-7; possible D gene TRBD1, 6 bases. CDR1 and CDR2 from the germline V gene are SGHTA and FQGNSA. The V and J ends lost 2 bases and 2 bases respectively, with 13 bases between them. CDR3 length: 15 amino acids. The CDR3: CASSLSQGRPYEQYF. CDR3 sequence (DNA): TGTGCCAGCAGCTTATCACAGGGTAGACCCTACGAGCAGTACTTC.

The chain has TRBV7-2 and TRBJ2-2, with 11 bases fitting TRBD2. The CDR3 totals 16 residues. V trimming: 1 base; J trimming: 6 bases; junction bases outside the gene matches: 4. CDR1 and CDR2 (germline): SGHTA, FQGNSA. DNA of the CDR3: TGTGCCAGCAGCTTAGTACTAGCGGGGGTCTCCGGGGAGCTGTTTTTT. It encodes CASSLVLAGVSGELFF.

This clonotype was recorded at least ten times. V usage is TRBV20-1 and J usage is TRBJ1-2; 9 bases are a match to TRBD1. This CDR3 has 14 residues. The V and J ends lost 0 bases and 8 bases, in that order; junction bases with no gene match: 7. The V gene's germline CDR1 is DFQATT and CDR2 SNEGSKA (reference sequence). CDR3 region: CSARDPGQGGGYTF. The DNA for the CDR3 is TGCAGTGCTAGAGACCCGGGACAGGGAGGAGGCTACACCTTC.

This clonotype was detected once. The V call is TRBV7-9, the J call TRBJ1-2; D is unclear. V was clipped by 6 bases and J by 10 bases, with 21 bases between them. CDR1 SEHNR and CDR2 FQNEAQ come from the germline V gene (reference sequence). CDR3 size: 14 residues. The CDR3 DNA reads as TGTGCCAGCAGTAGCCCTCTTGGATCGGATGACTACACCTTC. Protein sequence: CASSSPLGSDDYTF.

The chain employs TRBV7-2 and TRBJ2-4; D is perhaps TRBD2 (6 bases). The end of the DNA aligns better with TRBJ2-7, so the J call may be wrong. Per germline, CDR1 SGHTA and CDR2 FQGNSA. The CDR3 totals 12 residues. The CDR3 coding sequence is TGTGCCAGCGGGGGGTATGGCGACGAGCAGTACTTC. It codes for CASGGYGDEQYF.

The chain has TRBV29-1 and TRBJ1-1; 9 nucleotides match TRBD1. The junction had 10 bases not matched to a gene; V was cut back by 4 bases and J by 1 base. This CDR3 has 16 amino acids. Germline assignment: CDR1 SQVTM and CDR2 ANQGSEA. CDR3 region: CSVAGDRDGKNTEAFF. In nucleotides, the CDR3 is TGCAGCGTTGCGGGGGACAGGGATGGAAAGAACACTGAAGCTTTCTTT. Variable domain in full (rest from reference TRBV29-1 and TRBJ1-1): SAVISQKPSRDICQRGTSLTIQCQVDSQVTMMFWYRQQPGQSLTLIATANQGSEATYESGFVIDKFPISRPNLTFSTLTVSNMSPEDSSIYLCSVAGDRDGKNTEAFFGQGTRLTVV.

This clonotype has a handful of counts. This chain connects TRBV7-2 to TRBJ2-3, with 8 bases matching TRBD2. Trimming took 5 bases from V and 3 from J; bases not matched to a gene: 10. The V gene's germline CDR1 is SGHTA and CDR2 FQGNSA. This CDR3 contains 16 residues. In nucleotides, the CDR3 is TGTGCCAGCAGCCCAGAAGGGACTAGAAGGACAGATACGCAGTATTTT. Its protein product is CASSPEGTRRTDTQYF. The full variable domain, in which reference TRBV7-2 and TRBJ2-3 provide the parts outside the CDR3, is GAGVSQSPSNKVTEKGKDVELRCDPISGHTALYWYRQSLGQGLEFLIYFQGNSAPDKSGLPSDRFSAERTGGSVSTLTIQRTQQEDSAVYLCASSPEGTRRTDTQYFGPGTRLTVL.

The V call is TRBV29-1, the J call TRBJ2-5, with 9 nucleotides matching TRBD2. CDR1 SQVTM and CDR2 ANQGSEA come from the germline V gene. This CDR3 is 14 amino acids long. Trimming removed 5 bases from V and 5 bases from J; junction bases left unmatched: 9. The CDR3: CSVNGGRAGETQYF. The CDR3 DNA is TGCAGCGTTAACGGCGGGAGGGCCGGGGAGACCCAGTACTTC. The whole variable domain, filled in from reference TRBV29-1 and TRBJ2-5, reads SAVISQKPSRDICQRGTSLTIQCQVDSQVTMMFWYRQQPGQSLTLIATANQGSEATYESGFVIDKFPISRPNLTFSTLTVSNMSPEDSSIYLCSVNGGRAGETQYFGPGTRLLVL.

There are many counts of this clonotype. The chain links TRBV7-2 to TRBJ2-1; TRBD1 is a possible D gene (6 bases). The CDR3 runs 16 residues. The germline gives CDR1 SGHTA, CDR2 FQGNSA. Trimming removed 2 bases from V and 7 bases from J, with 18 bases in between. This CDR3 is CASSLQGSTTRNEQFF. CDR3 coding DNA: TGTGCCAGCAGCTTACAGGGGTCTACTACCAGGAATGAGCAGTTCTTC.

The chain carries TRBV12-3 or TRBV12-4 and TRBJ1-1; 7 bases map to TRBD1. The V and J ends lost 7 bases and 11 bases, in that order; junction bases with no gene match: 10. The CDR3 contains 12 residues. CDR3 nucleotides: TGTGCCAGCACCTCCCCGACAGGGAGCGCTTTCTTT. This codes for CASTSPTGSAFF.

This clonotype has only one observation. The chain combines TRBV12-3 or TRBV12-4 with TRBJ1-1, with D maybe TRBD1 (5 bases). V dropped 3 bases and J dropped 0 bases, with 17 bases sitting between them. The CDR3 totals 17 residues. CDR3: CASSLEDTRLMNTEAFF. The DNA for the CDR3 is TGTGCCAGCAGTTTGGAGGACACAAGACTCATGAACACTGAAGCTTTCTTT.

The CDR3 spells CASSRGGHGYGYTF. CDR3 nucleotides: TGTGCCAGCAGTAGGGGTGGACACGGCTATGGCTACACCTTC. The gene calls are TRBV21-1 and TRBJ1-2; the table's D call, TRBD1, has no DNA check behind it. TRBV21-1 corresponds to a pseudogene. The CDR3 has 14 amino acids.

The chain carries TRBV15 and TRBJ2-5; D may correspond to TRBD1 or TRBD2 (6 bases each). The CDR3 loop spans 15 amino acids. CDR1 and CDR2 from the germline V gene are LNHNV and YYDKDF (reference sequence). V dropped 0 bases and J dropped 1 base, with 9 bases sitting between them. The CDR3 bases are TGTGCCACCAGCAGAGATCGGGGGCCCCAAGAGACCCAGTACTTC. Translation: CATSRDRGPQETQYF.

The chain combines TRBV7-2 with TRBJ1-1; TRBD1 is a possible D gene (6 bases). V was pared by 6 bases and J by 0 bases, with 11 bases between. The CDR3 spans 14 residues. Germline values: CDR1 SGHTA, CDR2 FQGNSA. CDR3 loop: CASRPDSLNTEAFF. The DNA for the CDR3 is TGTGCCAGCAGACCGGACAGTTTGAACACTGAAGCTTTCTTT.

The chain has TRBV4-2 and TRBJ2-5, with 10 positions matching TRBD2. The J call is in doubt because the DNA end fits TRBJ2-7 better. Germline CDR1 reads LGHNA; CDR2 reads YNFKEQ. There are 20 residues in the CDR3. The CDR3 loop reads CASSQDRVGTSLAGVNEQYF. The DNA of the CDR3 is TGTGCCAGCAGCCAAGATAGGGTCGGGACGTCTCTAGCGGGAGTTAACGAGCAGTACTTC.

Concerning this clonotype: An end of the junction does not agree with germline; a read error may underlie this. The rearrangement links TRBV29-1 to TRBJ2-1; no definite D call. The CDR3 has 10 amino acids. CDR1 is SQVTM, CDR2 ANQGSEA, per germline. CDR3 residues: CSTSYTEQFF. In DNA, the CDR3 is TGCAGCACCTCTTACACTGAGCAGTTCTTC.

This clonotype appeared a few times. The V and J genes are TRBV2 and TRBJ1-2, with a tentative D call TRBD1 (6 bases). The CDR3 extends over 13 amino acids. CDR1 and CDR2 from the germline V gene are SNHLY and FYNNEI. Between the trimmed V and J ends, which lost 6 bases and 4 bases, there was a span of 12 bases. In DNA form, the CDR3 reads TGTGCCAGCAGCCGCAGGGGAATCTATGGCTACACCTTC. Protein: CASSRRGIYGYTF.

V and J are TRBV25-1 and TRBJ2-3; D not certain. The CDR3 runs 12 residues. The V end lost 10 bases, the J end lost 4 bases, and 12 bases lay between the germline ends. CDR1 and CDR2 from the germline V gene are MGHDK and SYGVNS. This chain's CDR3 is CATMETADTQYF. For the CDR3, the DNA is TGTGCCACCATGGAGACGGCAGATACGCAGTATTTT.

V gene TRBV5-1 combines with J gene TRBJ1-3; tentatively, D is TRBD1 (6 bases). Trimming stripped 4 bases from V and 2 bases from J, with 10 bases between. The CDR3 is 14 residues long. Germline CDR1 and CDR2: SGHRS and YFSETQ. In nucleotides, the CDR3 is TGCGCCAGCAGCACCCAGGGGACTGGAAACACCATATATTTT. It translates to CASSTQGTGNTIYF.

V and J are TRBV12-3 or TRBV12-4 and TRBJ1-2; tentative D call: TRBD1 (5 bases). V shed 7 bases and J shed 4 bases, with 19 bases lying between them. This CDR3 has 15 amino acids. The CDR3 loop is CASTLSGTRGYGYTF. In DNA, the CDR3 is TGTGCCAGCACCCTATCGGGAACTAGGGGCTATGGCTACACCTTC.

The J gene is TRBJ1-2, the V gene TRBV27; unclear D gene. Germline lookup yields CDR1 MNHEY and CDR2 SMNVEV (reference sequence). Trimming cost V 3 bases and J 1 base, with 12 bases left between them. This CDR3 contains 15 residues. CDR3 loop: CASSFRASHNYGYTF. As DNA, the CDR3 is TGTGCCAGCAGTTTTAGAGCCTCGCATAACTATGGCTACACCTTC.

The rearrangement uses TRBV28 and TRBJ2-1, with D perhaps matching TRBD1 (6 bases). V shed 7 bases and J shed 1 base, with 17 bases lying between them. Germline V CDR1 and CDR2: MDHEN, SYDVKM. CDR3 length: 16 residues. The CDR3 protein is CASTEDRDISYNEQFF. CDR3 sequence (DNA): TGTGCCAGCACCGAAGACCGGGACATTTCCTACAATGAGCAGTTCTTC.

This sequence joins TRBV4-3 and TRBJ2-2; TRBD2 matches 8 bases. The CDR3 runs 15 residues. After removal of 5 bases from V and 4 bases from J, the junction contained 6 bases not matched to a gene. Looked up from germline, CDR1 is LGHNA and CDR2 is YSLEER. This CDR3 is CASSSGGRTTGELFF. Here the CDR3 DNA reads TGCGCCAGCAGCTCGGGAGGGCGGACCACCGGGGAGCTGTTTTTT.